This TCR beta chain came from a study of blood T cell repertoires in COVID-19. Study information: Italy, Spain and the United States were the sources of the convalescent and acute COVID-19 samples. Sources were T cells, B-cell-depleted T cells, or PBMCs; the material itself was cDNA or gDNA.

Authors' methods: Counts of nucleated cells, estimated from reference gene primer amplification, were obtained. Assay: immunoSEQ multiplex PCR; the TCRdb copy retains only in-frame clones and omits some. V and J calls and clone size are as listed in that table; D and trimming were resolved from the DNA. The sample includes 120,000 to 150,000 clones, over 75% seen only once; the top ten take 2.5% to 3.5%. This clone was seen more than once but under ten times. Germline lookup yields CDR1 SGHKS and CDR2 YYEKEE (reference sequence). V was shortened by 4 bases and J by 1 base, with 11 bases between the two germline ends. The CDR3 totals 14 residues.

The sequencing sample was made of peripheral blood. This sequence was found in a man in his fifties or sixties with acute or convalescent COVID-19. V usage is TRBV5-5 and J usage is TRBJ1-1; D is ambiguous. CDR3 DNA sequence: TGTGCCAGCAGCCGACTACAACCGAACACTGAAGCTTTCTTT. Translating gives CASSRLQPNTEAFF. Supplemented by reference TRBV5-5 and TRBJ1-1, the full variable domain reads DAGVTQSPTHLIKTRGQQVTLRCSPISGHKSVSWYQQVLGQGPQFIFQYYEKEERGRGNFPDRFSARQFPNYSSELNVNALLLGDSALYLCASSRLQPNTEAFFGQGTRLTVV.